The clone carrying this T cell receptor beta chain was counted only a few times. Within the sample, other DNA sequences also encode this same CDR3. The source of the sample is a study of T cell responses to AZD1222 COVID-19 vaccine. Profiled with immunoSEQ multiplex PCR; TCRdb holds only in-frame clones, not every one. The sample comprises 75,000 to 100,000 clones, 88% of which are singletons, and less than 6% rests with the top ten. The trim removed 6 bases at V and 5 bases at J, leaving 2 bases unmatched. This CDR3 has 14 residues. The V gene's germline CDR1 is ENHRY and CDR2 SYGVKD. The genes are TRBV10-3 and TRBJ1-6; TRBD1 agrees at 9 bases. This receptor was taken from an adult in good health. The sequencing used peripheral blood, collected on day 0 of AZD1222 vaccination. The CDR3 DNA sequence: TGTGCCATCAGGGGACAGGGCGATAATTCACCCCTCCACTTT. It is translated as CAIRGQGDNSPLHF.